This T cell receptor (beta chain) was identified during a study of long-term antiretroviral therapy in people with HIV. This CDR3 region has 13 residues. Germline V gene data show CDR1 as SGHTS and CDR2 as YDEGEE. The V end lost 2 bases, the J end lost 2 bases, and 7 bases lay between the germline ends. Researchers ran immunoSEQ v3.0 at survey level. This table comes from immunoSEQ multiplex PCR, and its TCRdb copy is limited to in-frame clones, with some not included. This table has roughly 25,000 clones, about 80% appearing once. This chain connects TRBV5-8 to TRBJ1-2; D remains unclear. This material consisted of unsorted PBMCs, taken 0.7 years before starting antiretroviral therapy. The clonotype was recovered from a young man with HIV. The CDR3 protein is CASSLSVNYGYTF. CDR3 nucleotides: TGTGCCAGCAGCTTATCAGTCAACTATGGCTACACCTTC.